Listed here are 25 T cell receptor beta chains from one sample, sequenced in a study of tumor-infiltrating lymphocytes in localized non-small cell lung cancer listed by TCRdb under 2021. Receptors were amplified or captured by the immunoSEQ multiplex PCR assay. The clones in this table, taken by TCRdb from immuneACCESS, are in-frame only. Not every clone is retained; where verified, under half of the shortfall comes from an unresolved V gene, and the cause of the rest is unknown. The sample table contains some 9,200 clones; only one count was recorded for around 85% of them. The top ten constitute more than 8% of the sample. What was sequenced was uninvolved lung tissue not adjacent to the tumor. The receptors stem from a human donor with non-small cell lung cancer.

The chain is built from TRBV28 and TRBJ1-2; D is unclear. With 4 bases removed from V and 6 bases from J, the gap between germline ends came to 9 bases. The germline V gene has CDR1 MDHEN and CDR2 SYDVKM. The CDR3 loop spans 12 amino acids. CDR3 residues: CASSSGGDGYTF. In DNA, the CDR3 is TGTGCCAGCAGTTCAGGAGGAGATGGCTACACCTTC.

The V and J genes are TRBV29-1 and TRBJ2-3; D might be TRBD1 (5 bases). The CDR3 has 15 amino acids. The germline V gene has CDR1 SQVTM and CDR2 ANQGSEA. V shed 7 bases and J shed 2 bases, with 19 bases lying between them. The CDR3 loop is CSARVGQGSTDTQYF. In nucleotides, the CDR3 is TGCAGCGCCAGAGTGGGGCAGGGCTCCACAGATACGCAGTATTTT.

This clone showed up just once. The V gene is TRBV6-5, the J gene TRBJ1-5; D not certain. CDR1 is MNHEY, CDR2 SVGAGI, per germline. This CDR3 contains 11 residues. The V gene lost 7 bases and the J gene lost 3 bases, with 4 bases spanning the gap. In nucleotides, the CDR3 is TGTGCCAGCATCAACAATCAGCCCCAGCATTTT. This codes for CASINNQPQHF.

The CDR3 here is CAWSALADRGEQYF. The CDR3 region has the DNA TGTGCCTGGAGCGCGCTAGCGGACCGGGGGGAGCAGTACTTC. The chain uses TRBV30 and TRBJ2-7; 7 nucleotides line up with TRBD2. CDR1 is GTSNPN, CDR2 SVGIG, per germline (reference sequence). The J segment lost 7 bases and the V segment lost 3 bases, leaving 12 bases of the junction unmatched. The CDR3 has 14 residues.

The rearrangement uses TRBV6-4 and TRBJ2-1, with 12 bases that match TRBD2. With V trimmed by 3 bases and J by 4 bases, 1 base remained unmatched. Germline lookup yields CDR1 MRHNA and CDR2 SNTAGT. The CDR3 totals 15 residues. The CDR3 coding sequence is TGTGCCAGCAGTGAGGGACTAGCGGGTTACAATGAGCAGTTCTTC. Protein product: CASSEGLAGYNEQFF.

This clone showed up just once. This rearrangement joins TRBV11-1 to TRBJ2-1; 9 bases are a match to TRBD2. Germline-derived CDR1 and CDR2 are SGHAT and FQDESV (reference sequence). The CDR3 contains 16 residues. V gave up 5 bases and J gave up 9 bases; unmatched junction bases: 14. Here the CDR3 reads CASSPGKNSGSREQFF. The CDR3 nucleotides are TGTGCCAGCAGCCCTGGGAAGAATAGCGGGAGCCGTGAGCAGTTCTTC.

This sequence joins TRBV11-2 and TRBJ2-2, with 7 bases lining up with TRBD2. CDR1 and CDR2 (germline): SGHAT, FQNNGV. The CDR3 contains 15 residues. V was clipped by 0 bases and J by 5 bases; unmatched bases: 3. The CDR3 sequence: CASSLELARTGELFF. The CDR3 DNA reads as TGTGCCAGCAGCTTAGAACTAGCGCGGACCGGGGAGCTGTTTTTT.

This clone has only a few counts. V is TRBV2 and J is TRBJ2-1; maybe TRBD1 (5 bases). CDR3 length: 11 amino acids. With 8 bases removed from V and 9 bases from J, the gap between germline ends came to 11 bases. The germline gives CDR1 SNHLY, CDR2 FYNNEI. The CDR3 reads CASGARVEQFF. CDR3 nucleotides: TGTGCCAGCGGGGCTAGGGTTGAGCAGTTCTTC.

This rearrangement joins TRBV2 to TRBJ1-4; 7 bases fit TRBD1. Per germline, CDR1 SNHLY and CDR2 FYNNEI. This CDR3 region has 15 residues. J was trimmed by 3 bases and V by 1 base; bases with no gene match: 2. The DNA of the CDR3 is TGTGCCAGCAGTGAAGGGGACAGCCCTAATGAAAAACTGTTTTTT. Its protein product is CASSEGDSPNEKLFF.

CDR3 bases: TGTGCCAGCAGCCCCCTGGGGTCGGGCTATGGCTACACCTTC. Encoded protein: CASSPLGSGYGYTF. The chain is built from TRBV5-6 and TRBJ1-2, with no clear D. The CDR3 spans 14 residues. Germline V CDR1 and CDR2: SGHDT, YYEEEE. The V and J ends lost 4 bases and 4 bases respectively, with 14 bases between them.

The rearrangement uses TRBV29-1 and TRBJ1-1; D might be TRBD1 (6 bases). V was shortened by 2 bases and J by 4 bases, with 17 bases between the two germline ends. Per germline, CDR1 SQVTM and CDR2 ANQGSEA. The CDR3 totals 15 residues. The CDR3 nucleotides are TGCAGCGTTGAAATCAGGACAGAGAGTACCACTGAAGCTTTCTTT. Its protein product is CSVEIRTESTTEAFF.

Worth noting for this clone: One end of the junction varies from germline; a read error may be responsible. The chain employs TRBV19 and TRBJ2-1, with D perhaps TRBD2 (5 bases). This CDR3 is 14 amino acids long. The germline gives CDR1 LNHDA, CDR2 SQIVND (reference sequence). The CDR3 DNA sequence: TGTGCCAGTAGGATAGGATGGGAGTCCGATGAGCAGTTCTTC. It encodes CASRIGWESDEQFF.

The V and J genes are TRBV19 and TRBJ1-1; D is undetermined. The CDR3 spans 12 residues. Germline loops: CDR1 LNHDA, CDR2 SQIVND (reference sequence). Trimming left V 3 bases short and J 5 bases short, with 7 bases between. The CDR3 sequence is CASSIRVTEAFF. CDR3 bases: TGTGCCAGTAGTATCCGGGTAACTGAAGCTTTCTTT.

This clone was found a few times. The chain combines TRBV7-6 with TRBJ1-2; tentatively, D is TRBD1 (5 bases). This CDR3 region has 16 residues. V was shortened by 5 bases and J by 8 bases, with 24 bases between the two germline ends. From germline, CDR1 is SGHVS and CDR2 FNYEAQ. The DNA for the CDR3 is TGTGCCAGCAGCCCCACGGCGGACATTACCCCCGAGGGCTACACCTTC. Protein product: CASSPTADITPEGYTF.

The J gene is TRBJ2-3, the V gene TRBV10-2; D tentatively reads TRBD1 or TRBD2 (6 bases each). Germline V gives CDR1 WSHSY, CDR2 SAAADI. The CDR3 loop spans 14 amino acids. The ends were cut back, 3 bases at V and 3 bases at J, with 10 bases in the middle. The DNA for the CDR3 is TGCGCCAGCAGTGATCAGGGGAGGACAGATACGCAGTATTTT. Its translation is CASSDQGRTDTQYF.

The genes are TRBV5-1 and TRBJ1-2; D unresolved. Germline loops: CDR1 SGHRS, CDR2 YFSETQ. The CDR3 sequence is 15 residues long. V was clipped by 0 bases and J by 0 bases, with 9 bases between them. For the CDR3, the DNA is TGCGCCAGCAGCTTGGATTTCACCGCTAACTATGGCTACACCTTC. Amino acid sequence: CASSLDFTANYGYTF.

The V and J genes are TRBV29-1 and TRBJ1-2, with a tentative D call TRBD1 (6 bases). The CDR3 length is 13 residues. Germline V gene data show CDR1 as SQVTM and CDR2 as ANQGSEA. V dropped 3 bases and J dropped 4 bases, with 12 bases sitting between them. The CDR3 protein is CSVEEGGGYGYTF. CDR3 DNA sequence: TGCAGCGTTGAGGAGGGGGGTGGCTATGGCTACACCTTC.

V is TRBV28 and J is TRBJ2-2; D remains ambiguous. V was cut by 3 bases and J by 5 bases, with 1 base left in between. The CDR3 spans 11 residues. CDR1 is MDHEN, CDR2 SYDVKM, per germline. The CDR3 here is CASSFTGELFF. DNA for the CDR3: TGTGCCAGCAGTTTTACCGGGGAGCTGTTTTTT.

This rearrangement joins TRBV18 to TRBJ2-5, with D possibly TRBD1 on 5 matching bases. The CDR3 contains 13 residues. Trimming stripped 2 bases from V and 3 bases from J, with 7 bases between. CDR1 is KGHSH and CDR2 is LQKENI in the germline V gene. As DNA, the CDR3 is TGTGCCAGCTCACCAAGCAGGGAAGAGACCCAGTACTTC. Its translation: CASSPSREETQYF.

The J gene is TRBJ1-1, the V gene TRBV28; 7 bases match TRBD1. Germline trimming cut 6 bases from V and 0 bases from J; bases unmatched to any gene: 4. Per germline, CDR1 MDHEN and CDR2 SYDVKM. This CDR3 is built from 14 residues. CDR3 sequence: CASREGQMNTEAFF. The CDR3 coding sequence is TGTGCCAGCAGGGAGGGACAGATGAACACTGAAGCTTTCTTT.

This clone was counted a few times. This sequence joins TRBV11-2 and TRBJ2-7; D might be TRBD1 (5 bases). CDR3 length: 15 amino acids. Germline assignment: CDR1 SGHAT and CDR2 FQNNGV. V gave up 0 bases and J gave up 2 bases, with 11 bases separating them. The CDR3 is CASSLDRQTAYEQYF. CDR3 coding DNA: TGTGCCAGCAGCTTAGACCGACAGACCGCCTACGAGCAGTACTTC.

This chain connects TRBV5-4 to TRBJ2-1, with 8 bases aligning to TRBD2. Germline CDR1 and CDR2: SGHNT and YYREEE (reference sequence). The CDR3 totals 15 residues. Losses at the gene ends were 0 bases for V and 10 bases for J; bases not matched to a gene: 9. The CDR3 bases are TGTGCCAGCAGCTTGGCTTTGCGGGAGGACACCGAGCAGTTCTTC. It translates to CASSLALREDTEQFF.

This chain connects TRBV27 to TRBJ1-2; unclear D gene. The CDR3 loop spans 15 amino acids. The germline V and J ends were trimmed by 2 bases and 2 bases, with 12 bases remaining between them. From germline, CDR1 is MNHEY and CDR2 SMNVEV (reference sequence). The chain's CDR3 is CASSLGSLGNYGYTF. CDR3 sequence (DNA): TGTGCCAGCAGTTTAGGGTCCTTAGGAAACTATGGCTACACCTTC.

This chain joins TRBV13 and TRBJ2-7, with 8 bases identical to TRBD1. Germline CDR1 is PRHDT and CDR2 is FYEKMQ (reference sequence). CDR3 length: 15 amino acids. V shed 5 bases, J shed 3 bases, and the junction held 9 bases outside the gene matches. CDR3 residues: CASSEPGQEIYEQYF. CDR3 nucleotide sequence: TGTGCCAGCAGCGAGCCGGGACAGGAGATCTACGAGCAGTACTTC. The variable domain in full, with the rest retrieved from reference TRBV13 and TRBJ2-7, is AAGVIQSPRHLIKEKRETATLKCYPIPRHDTVYWYQQGPGQDPQFLISFYEKMQSDKGSIPDRFSAQQFSDYHSELNMSSLELGDSALYFCASSEPGQEIYEQYFGPGTRLTVT.

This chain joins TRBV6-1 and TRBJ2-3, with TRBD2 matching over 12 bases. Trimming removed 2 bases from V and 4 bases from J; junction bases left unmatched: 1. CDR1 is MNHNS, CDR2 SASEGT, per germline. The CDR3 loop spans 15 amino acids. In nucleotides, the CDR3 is TGTGCCAGCAGTGAACTAGCGGGAGGGCCAGATACGCAGTATTTT. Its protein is CASSELAGGPDTQYF.